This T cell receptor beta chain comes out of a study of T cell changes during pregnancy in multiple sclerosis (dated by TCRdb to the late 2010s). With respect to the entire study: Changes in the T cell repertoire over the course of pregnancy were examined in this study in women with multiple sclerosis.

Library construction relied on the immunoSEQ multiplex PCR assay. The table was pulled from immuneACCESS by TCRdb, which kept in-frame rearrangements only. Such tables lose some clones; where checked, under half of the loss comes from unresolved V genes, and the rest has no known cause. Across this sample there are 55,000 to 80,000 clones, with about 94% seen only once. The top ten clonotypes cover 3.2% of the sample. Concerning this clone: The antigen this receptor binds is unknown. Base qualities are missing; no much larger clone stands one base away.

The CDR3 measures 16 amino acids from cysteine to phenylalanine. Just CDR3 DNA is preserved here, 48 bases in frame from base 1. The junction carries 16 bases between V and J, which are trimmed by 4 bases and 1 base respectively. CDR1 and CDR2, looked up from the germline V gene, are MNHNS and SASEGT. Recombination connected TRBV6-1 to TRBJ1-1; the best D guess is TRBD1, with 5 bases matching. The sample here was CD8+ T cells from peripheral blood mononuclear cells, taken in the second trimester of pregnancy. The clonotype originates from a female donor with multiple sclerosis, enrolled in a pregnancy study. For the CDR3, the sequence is CASSVLAWGGNTEAFF. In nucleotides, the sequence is TGTGCCAGCAGTGTCCTCGCTTGGGGGGGGAACACTGAAGCTTTCTTT.